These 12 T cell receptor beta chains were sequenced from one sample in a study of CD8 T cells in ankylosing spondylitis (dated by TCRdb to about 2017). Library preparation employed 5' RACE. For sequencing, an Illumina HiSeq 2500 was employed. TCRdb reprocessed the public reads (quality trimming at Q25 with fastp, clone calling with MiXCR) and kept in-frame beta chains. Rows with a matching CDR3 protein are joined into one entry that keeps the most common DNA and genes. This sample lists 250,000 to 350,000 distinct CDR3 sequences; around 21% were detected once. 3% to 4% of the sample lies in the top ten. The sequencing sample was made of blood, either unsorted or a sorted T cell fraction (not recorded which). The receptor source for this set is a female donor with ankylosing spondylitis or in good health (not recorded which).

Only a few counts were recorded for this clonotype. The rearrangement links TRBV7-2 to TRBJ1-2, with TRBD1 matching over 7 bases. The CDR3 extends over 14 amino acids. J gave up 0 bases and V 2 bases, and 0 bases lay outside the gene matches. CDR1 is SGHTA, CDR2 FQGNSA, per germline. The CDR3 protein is CASSLQGANYGYTF. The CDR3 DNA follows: TGTGCCAGCAGCTTACAGGGGGCTAACTATGGCTACACCTTC.

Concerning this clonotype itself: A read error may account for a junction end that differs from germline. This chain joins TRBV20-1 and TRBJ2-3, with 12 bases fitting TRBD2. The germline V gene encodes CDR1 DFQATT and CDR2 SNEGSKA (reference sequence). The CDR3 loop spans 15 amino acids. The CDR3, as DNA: TGCGGTGCGGGGGGACTAGCGGGCCTCACAGATACGCAGTATTTT. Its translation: CGAGGLAGLTDTQYF.

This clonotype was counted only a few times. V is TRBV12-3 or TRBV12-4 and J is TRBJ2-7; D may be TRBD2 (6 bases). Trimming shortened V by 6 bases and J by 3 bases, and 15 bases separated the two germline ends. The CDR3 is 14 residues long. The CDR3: CASSLTSNSYEQYF. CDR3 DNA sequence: TGTGCCAGCAGCCTGACTAGTAATAGCTACGAGCAGTACTTC.

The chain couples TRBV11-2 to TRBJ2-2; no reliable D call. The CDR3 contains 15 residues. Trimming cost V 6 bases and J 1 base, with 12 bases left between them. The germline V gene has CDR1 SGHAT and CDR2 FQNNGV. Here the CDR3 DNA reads TGTGCCAGCAGTCACGCCGGGCGGAACACCGGGGAGCTGTTTTTT. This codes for CASSHAGRNTGELFF.

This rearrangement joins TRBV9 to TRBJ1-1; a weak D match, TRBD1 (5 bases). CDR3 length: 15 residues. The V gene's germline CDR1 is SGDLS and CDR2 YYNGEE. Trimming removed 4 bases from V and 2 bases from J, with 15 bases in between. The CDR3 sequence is CASSSVGPVNTEAFF. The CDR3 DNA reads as TGTGCCAGCAGCTCCGTGGGGCCAGTTAACACTGAAGCTTTCTTT. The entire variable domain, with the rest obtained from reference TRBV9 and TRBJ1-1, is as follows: DSGVTQTPKHLITATGQRVTLRCSPRSGDLSVYWYQQSLDQGLQFLIQYYNGEERAKGNILERFSAQQFPDLHSELNLSSLELGDSALYFCASSSVGPVNTEAFFGQGTRLTVV.

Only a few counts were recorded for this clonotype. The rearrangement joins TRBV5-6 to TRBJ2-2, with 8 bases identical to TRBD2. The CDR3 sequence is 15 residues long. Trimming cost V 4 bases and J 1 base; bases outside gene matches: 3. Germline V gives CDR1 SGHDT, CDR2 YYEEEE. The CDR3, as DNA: TGTGCCAGCAGCCCGGGACTAGGGAACACCGGGGAGCTGTTTTTT. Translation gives CASSPGLGNTGELFF.

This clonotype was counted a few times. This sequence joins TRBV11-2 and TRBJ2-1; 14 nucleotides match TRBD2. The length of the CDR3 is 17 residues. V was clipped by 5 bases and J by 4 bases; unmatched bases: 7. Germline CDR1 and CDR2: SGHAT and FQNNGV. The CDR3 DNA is TGTGCCAGCAGCACCGGACTAGCGGGAGGAGGTTACAATGAGCAGTTCTTC. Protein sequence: CASSTGLAGGGYNEQFF.

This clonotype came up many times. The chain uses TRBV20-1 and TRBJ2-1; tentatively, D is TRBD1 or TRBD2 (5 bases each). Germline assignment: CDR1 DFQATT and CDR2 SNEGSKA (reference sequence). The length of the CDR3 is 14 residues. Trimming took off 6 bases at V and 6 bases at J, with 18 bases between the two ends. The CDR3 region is CSATGTKEANEQFF. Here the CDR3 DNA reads TGCAGTGCCACCGGGACCAAGGAGGCCAATGAGCAGTTCTTC.

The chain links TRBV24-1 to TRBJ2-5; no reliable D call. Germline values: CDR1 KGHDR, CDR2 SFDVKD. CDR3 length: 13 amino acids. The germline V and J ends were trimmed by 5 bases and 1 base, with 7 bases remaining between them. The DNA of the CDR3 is TGTGCCACCAGTGTCGGCGGCCAAGAGACCCAGTACTTC. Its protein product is CATSVGGQETQYF.

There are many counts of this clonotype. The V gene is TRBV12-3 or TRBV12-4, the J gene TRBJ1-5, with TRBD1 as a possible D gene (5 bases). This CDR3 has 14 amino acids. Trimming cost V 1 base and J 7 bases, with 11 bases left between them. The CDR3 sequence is CASSLGRVGQPQHF. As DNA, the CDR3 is TGTGCCAGCAGTTTAGGCAGGGTAGGGCAGCCCCAGCATTTT.

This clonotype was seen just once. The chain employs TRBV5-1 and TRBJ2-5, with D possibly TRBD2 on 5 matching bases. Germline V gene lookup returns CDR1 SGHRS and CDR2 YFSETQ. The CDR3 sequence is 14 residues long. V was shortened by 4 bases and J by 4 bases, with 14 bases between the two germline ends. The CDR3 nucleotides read TGCGCCAGCAGCCTCTCCGGGGTGGCAGAGACCCAGTACTTC. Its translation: CASSLSGVAETQYF.

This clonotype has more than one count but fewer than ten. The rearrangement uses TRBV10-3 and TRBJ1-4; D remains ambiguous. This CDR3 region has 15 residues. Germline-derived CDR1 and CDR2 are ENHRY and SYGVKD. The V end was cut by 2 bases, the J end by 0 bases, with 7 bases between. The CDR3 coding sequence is TGTGCCATCAGTGAGCAGGCAGCAACTAATGAAAAACTGTTTTTT. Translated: CAISEQAATNEKLFF.